The following is a T cell receptor (beta chain) sequence with its context. The sample belongs to a study of blood T cell repertoires in COVID-19. The wider study: PBMCs, B-cell-depleted T cells, or T cells provided the cDNA or gDNA that made up the material.

Allocation to cohorts depended on clinical history reported by the participants. What the recovered Cohort 3 donors had was two negative PCRs, clearance, or symptom resolution. Using immunoSEQ multiplex PCR, the repertoire was profiled, and TCRdb retains in-frame clones only, with some absent. In the table there are a few hundred thousand clones, 80% to 90% of which are singletons. The source of this sequence is an older woman who had recovered from COVID-19. Sequencing was performed on PBMCs or T cells enriched from blood (not recorded which).

This chain's CDR3 is CASTVGGGNTEAFF. Written as DNA, the CDR3 is TGTGCCAGCACCGTGGGAGGGGGGAACACTGAAGCTTTCTTT. The chain has TRBV25-1 and TRBJ1-1; a possible D gene is TRBD1 (6 bases). Trimming pared 7 bases from V and 1 base from J, leaving 13 bases between. CDR1 is MGHDK and CDR2 is SYGVNS in the germline V gene. The CDR3 consists of 14 residues.